This T cell receptor beta chain was recorded in a study of blood T cells in healthy people across ages. Study outcomes and limitations: TCR beta diversity per million T cells fell roughly linearly with age. Using unsorted PBMCs precluded a conclusive naive versus antigen-experienced comparison.

There are 18 residues in the CDR3. V was pared by 0 bases and J by 0 bases, with 14 bases between. The germline V gene has CDR1 LGHNA and CDR2 YSLEER. Remarks on this clonotype: Its antigen remains unidentified.

A second roughly 7 to 11 cycle PCR used barcoded and J-beta primers. TCRdb called the 5' RACE reads again in MiXCR, with one record for every CDR3 protein. The data contain approximately 850,000 distinct CDR3 sequences, approximately 48% of them singletons. Isolated per sample were at least 7 million PBMCs. The clonotype originates from a man between 60 and 70 years old in good health. Sequenced material: blood. V gene TRBV4-3 combines with J gene TRBJ1-4; unclear D gene. Here the CDR3 DNA reads TGCGCCAGCAGCCAAGATCTCACGGCCCCATCAACTAATGAAAAACTGTTTTTT. It codes for CASSQDLTAPSTNEKLFF.